Below, 4 T cell receptor beta chains from the same sample are listed, as sequenced in a study of blood T cell repertoires in COVID-19. Sequencing was performed with immunoSEQ multiplex PCR; in TCRdb, only in-frame clones are kept and a portion is missing. The sample includes some 300,000 clones, around nine tenths of them seen just once. The sequenced material came from peripheral blood. These receptors all stem from a man aged 70-80 years with acute or convalescent COVID-19.

This chain connects TRBV6-2 or TRBV6-3 to TRBJ1-1; 7 bases are shared with TRBD1. This CDR3 has 13 amino acids. CDR1 and CDR2 (germline): MNHEY, SVGEGT. V was clipped by 9 bases and J by 9 bases; unmatched bases: 13. The CDR3 DNA reads as TGTGCCAGTAGTCCCGGGACAGTATCGAAAGCTTTCTTT. Translating it yields CASSPGTVSKAFF.

This chain links TRBV28 with TRBJ2-1; D might be TRBD1 (6 bases). With 5 bases removed from V and 6 bases from J, the gap between germline ends came to 17 bases. The germline V gene encodes CDR1 MDHEN and CDR2 SYDVKM. The CDR3 sequence is 15 residues long. CDR3 nucleotide sequence: TGTGCCAGCAGTCCTGACAGGAGCCTTAGCAATGAGCAGTTCTTC. Translating it yields CASSPDRSLSNEQFF.

This chain connects TRBV21-1 to TRBJ2-3; the table's TRBD2 call for D was not verified on the DNA. TRBV21-1 is tagged as a pseudogene. This CDR3 is 20 amino acids long. CDR3 nucleotide sequence: TGTGCCAGCACCGGAAACGTCGGTATTTCGGCGGGGGGCAGCACAGATACGCAGTATTTT. It yields the protein CASTGNVGISAGGSTDTQYF.

This chain uses TRBV4-3 with TRBJ1-1; TRBD1 agrees at 7 bases. Per germline, CDR1 LGHNA and CDR2 YSLEER. The CDR3 loop spans 13 amino acids. The V gene end was trimmed by 3 bases and the J gene end by 6 bases; junction bases not matched to a gene: 4. The CDR3 region is CASSQQGGAEAFF. The CDR3 region has the DNA TGCGCCAGCAGCCAGCAAGGGGGCGCTGAAGCTTTCTTT.